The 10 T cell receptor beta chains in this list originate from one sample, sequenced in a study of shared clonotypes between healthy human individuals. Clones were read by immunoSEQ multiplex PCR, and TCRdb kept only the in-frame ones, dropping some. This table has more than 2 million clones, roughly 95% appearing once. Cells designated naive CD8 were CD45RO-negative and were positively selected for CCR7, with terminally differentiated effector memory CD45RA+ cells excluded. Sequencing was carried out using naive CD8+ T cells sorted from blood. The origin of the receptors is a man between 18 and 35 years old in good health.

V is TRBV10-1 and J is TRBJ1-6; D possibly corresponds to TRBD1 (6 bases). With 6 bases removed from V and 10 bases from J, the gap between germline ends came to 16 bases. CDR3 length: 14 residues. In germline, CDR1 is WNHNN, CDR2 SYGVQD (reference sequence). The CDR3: CASSRDTQWSPLHF. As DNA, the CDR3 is TGCGCCAGCAGCCGGGACACCCAGTGGTCACCCCTCCACTTT.

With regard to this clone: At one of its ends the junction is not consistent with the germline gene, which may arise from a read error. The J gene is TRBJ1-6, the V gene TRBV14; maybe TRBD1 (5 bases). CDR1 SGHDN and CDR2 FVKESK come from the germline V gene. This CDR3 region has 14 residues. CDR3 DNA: TGTGCCAGCAGCCTCCGGGACCTACTTTCACCCTTCCACTTT. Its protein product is CASSLRDLLSPFHF.

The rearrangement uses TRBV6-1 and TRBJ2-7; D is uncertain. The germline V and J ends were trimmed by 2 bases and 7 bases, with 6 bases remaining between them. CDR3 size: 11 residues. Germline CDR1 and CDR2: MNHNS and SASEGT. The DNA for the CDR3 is TGTGCCAGCAGTGAAACCGGGGAGCAGTACTTC. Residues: CASSETGEQYF.

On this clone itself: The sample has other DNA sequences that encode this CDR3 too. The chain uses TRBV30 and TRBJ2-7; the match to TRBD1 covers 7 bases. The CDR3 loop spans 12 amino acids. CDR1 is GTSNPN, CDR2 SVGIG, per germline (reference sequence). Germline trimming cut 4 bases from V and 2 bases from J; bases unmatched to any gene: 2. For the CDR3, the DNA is TGTGCCTGGAACAGGGGAACCTACGAGCAGTACTTC. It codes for CAWNRGTYEQYF.

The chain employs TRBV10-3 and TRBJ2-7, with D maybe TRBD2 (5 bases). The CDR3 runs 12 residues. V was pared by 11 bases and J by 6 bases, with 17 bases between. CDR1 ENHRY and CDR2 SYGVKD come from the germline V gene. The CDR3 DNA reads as TGTGCCGCCATGTCCCCCGCGGGCGAGCAGTACTTC. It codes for CAAMSPAGEQYF.

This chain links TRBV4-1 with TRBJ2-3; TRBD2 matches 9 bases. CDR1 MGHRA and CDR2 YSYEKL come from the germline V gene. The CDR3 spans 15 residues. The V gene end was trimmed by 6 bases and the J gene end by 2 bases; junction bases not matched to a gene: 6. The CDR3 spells CASSLTSGDTDTQYF. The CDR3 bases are TGCGCCAGCAGTTTGACTAGCGGAGACACAGATACGCAGTATTTT.

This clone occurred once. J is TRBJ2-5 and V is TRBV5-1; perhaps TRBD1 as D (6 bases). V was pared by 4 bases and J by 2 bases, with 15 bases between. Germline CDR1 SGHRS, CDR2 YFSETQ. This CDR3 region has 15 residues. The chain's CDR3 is CASSPEAGVQETQYF. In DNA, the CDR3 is TGCGCCAGCAGCCCTGAGGCAGGGGTTCAAGAGACCCAGTACTTC.

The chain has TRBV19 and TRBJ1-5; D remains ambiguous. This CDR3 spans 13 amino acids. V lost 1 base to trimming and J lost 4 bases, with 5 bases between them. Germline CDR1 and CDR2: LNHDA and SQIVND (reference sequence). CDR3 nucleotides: TGTGCCAGTAGTATAGGGGCGAATCAGCCCCAGCATTTT. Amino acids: CASSIGANQPQHF.

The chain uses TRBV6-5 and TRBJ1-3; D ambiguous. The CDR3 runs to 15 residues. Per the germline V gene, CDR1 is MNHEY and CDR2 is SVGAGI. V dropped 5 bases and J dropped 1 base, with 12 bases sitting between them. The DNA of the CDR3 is TGTGCCAGCAGTCTGGCGGGGATGTCTGGAAACACCATATATTTT. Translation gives CASSLAGMSGNTIYF.

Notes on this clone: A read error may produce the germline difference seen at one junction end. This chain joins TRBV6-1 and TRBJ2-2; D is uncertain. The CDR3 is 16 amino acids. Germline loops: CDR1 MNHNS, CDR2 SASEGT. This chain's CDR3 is CASSEEVVGNTGELFF. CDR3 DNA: TGTGCCAGCAGCGAAGAAGTAGTGGGGAACACCGGGGAGCTGTTTTTT.